Listed below are T cell receptor beta chains from one sample, sequenced in a study of Ad26.COV2.S vaccination and SARS-CoV-2 variants. Some clones are missing from TCRdb's copy, which holds only in-frame ones; the method was immunoSEQ multiplex PCR. The repertoire includes about 330,000 clones, 75% to 90% of them detected once, and approximately 5% sits in the top ten. The sample here was peripheral blood, taken in a trial of Ad26.COV2.S vaccine versus placebo. The receptors were sampled from a person aged 18-65 years who received the Ad26.COV2.S COVID-19 vaccine or a placebo. Each CDR3 is given with its conserved first and last residue. D genes are given only for firm matches. The size field is filled for only some rows; it gives once, few, many or a size class.

CDR3 protein | CDR3 DNA | clone size | D gene | J gene | V gene
CASSFTARGSTEAFF | TGTGCCAGCAGCTTTACGGCCAGGGGGAGCACTGAAGCTTTCTTT | . | TRBD1 | TRBJ1-1 | TRBV5-6
CASSLSLGGTQYF | TGTGCCAGCAGCTTGTCCCTCGGAGGTACGCAGTATTTT | . | . | TRBJ2-3 | TRBV7-2
CSARKGLTNTEAFF | TGCAGCGCTAGAAAAGGACTGACGAACACTGAAGCTTTCTTT | . | . | TRBJ1-1 | TRBV29-1
CASSPGLATSYEQYF | TGTGCCAGCAGCCCCGGACTAGCGACTTCCTACGAGCAGTACTTC | . | TRBD2 | TRBJ2-7 | TRBV5-4
CASSPWRGDGNEQYF | TGTGCCAGCAGCCCTTGGCGGGGAGACGGGAACGAGCAGTACTTC | . | . | TRBJ2-7 | TRBV7-9
CASSRQGVRDTQYF | TGTGCCAGCTCCCGACAGGGGGTGAGGGATACGCAGTATTTT | . | TRBD1 | TRBJ2-3 | TRBV18
CASSPTSGRVHEQFF | TGTGCCAGCAGTCCCACTAGCGGGAGAGTCCATGAGCAGTTCTTC | . | TRBD2 | TRBJ2-1 | TRBV6-2/TRBV6-3
CASSQQGTSPLHF | TGTGCCAGCAGCCAACAGGGGACTTCACCCCTCCACTTT | . | . | TRBJ1-6 | TRBV14
CASGRQLYYGYTF | TGTGCTAGTGGCCGGCAACTTTACTATGGCTACACCTTC | . | . | TRBJ1-2 | TRBV12-5
CASSQVSVRGLHYGYTF | TGCGCCAGCAGTCAAGTTAGTGTGAGGGGGCTTCACTATGGCTACACCTTC | . | TRBD1 | TRBJ1-2 | TRBV23-1
CASSYLRGWNTEAFF | TGTGCCAGCAGTTACCTCAGGGGATGGAACACTGAAGCTTTCTTT | . | . | TRBJ1-1 | TRBV6-2/TRBV6-3
CASSLGPGNQPQHF | TGTGCCAGCAGCTTAGGACCAGGAAATCAGCCCCAGCATTTT | once | . | TRBJ1-5 | TRBV7-9
CASSFPASSNTGELFF | TGTGCCAGCAGCTTTCCCGCTAGCTCGAACACCGGGGAGCTGTTTTTT | . | . | TRBJ2-2 | TRBV9
CASSRIEGGRNEQFF | TGTGCCAGCAGCCGAATCGAAGGGGGGCGGAATGAGCAGTTCTTC | . | . | TRBJ2-1 | TRBV3-1/TRBV3-2
CASSGRDRGLTDTQYF | TGTGCCAGCAGCGGGAGGGACAGGGGCCTCACAGATACGCAGTATTTT | . | TRBD1 | TRBJ2-3 | TRBV5-4
CSGWRGDEQFF | TGCAGTGGCTGGCGGGGGGATGAGCAGTTCTTC | . | TRBD2 | TRBJ2-1 | TRBV20-1
CASCRARRDSYNEQFF | TGTGCCAGCTGTCGAGCAAGGAGGGACTCCTACAATGAGCAGTTCTTC | . | . | TRBJ2-1 | TRBV21-1
CASSLRWGQGESATQYF | TGTGCCAGCAGTTTAAGGTGGGGACAGGGGGAGTCGGCGACCCAGTACTTC | . | TRBD1 | TRBJ2-5 | TRBV27
CASSPIDRNQETQYF | TGTGCCAGTAGCCCAATCGACCGAAACCAAGAGACCCAGTACTTC | . | . | TRBJ2-5 | TRBV19
CASSEALRPDAHTF | TGTGCCAGCAGTGAAGCGCTTCGGCCGGATGCGCACACCTTC | . | . | TRBJ1-2 | TRBV6-1
CASSLGGQRGDTEAFF | TGCGCCAGCAGCTTGGGGGGACAGAGGGGTGACACTGAAGCTTTCTTT | . | TRBD1 | TRBJ1-1 | TRBV5-1
CASSFMNTEAFF | TGTGCCAGCAGTTTTATGAACACTGAAGCTTTCTTT | . | . | TRBJ1-1 | TRBV6-6
CASSQVIVANEQFF | TGTGCCAGCAGCCAAGTAATCGTAGCAAATGAGCAGTTCTTC | . | . | TRBJ2-1 | TRBV14
CASSLGLEETQYF | TGCGCCAGCAGCTTGGGACTTGAAGAGACCCAGTACTTC | . | . | TRBJ2-5 | TRBV5-1
CASRGEGWGNQPQHF | TGTGCCAGCAGGGGAGAGGGTTGGGGCAATCAGCCCCAGCATTTT | once | . | TRBJ1-5 | TRBV2
CSVRGQAGNQPQHF | TGCAGCGTCCGAGGACAGGCGGGCAATCAGCCCCAGCATTTT | . | TRBD1 | TRBJ1-5 | TRBV29-1
CASSQAAGSKAFF | TGTGCCAGCAGCCAAGCGGCAGGGAGTAAAGCTTTCTTT | . | . | TRBJ1-1 | TRBV3-1/TRBV3-2
CASSEASRSLAGGTGELFF | TGTGCCAGCAGTGAAGCATCACGGAGCCTAGCGGGAGGCACCGGGGAGCTGTTTTTT | . | TRBD2 | TRBJ2-2 | TRBV6-1
CASTWLGARDEQYF | TGCGCCAGCACCTGGTTAGGAGCCCGCGACGAGCAGTACTTC | . | . | TRBJ2-7 | TRBV5-1
CASSLAEHRVETQYF | TGTGCCAGCAGCTTAGCTGAACACAGGGTGGAGACCCAGTACTTC | . | . | TRBJ2-5 | TRBV7-8
CASGPMVGEQYF | TGCGCCAGCGGTCCTATGGTTGGAGAGCAGTACTTC | . | . | TRBJ2-7 | TRBV4-1
CATSKGGTGEKLFF | TGTGCCACCAGCAAGGGGGGGACAGGGGAAAAACTGTTTTTT | . | TRBD1 | TRBJ1-4 | TRBV15
CASSLGLALSSYNEQFF | TGTGCCAGCAGCTTAGGCCTAGCGTTGAGCTCCTACAATGAGCAGTTCTTC | . | . | TRBJ2-1 | TRBV11-3
CASSQAGGRSKLFF | TGCGCCAGCAGCCAGGCAGGGGGCAGGTCGAAGCTGTTTTTT | . | TRBD1 | TRBJ1-4 | TRBV4-1
CASTLRAEAFF | TGTGCCAGCACCTTGAGGGCTGAAGCTTTCTTT | . | . | TRBJ1-1 | TRBV28
CASSLNNEQFF | TGTGCCAGCTCACTAAACAATGAGCAGTTCTTC | . | . | TRBJ2-1 | TRBV18
CASSPGLGQGNSPLHF | TGCGCCAGCAGCCCCGGATTGGGACAGGGAAATTCACCCCTCCACTTT | . | TRBD1 | TRBJ1-6 | TRBV4-3